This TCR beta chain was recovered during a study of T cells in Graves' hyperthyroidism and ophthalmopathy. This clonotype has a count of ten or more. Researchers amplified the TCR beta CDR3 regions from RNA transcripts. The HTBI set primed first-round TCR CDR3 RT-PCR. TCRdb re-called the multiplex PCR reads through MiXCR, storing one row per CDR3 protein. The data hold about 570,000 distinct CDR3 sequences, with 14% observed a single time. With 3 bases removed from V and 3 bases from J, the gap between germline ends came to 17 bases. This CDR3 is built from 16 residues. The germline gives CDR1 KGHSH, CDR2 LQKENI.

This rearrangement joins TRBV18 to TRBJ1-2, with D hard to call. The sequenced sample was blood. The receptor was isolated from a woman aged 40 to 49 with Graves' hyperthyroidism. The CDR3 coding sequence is TGTGCCAGCTCACCGTGGGAGGGAACCCTCTACTATGGCTACACCTTC. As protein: CASSPWEGTLYYGYTF.